A single sample gave rise to the 27 T cell receptor beta chains below, sequenced in a study of PD-1 blockade in classical Hodgkin lymphoma. The time point here: cycle 4 day 1 (C4D1), after 5 to 7 weeks of nivolumab. Autologous stem cell transplantation was followed by relapse in every patient, and brentuximab vedotin exposure varied. The table came from immunoSEQ multiplex PCR; TCRdb's copy has only in-frame clones and leaves some out. The table shows 99,000 or so clones, with approximately 89% occurring only once. The sequencing used peripheral blood mononuclear cells (PBMCs), collected before the fourth cycle of nivolumab. Receptor source: a human donor with classical Hodgkin lymphoma.

V and J are TRBV2 and TRBJ2-2, with D possibly TRBD1 on 6 matching bases. Germline CDR1 reads SNHLY; CDR2 reads FYNNEI. V lost 6 bases to trimming and J lost 7 bases, with 24 bases between them. The CDR3 contains 17 residues. DNA of the CDR3: TGTGCCAGCAGCGAGGGGTTATACAGGGTCCGGGGCGGGGAGCTGTTTTTT. Residues: CASSEGLYRVRGGELFF.

The chain links TRBV29-1 to TRBJ1-2, with 7 bases aligning to TRBD1. The CDR3 is made up of 17 amino acids. Trimming removed 4 bases from V and 13 bases from J; junction bases left unmatched: 27. Germline-derived CDR1 and CDR2 are SQVTM and ANQGSEA. CDR3 DNA: TGCAGCGTTGTTTCAGTTGATAGAGGGGACAGTAGAGAACCACTCACCTTC. This gives the protein CSVVSVDRGDSREPLTF.

V usage is TRBV2 and J usage is TRBJ1-5; D gene unclear. Germline values: CDR1 SNHLY, CDR2 FYNNEI. The CDR3 extends over 13 amino acids. Trimming shortened V by 6 bases and J by 4 bases, and 10 bases separated the two germline ends. This chain's CDR3 is CASSPEGNQPQHF. DNA of the CDR3: TGTGCCAGCAGCCCTGAGGGAAATCAGCCCCAGCATTTT. The variable domain in full, with the rest retrieved from reference TRBV2 and TRBJ1-5, is EPEVTQTPSHQVTQMGQEVILRCVPISNHLYFYWYRQILGQKVEFLVSFYNNEISEKSEIFDDQFSVERPDGSNFTLKIRSTKLEDSAMYFCASSPEGNQPQHFGDGTRLSIL.

J is TRBJ1-2 and V is TRBV19; TRBD1 matches 9 bases. The CDR3 spans 13 residues. Germline CDR1 is LNHDA and CDR2 is SQIVND (reference sequence). V was clipped by 8 bases and J by 3 bases; unmatched bases: 4. The CDR3 loop is CASATGGHYGYTF. In DNA form, the CDR3 reads TGTGCCAGTGCCACAGGGGGCCACTATGGCTACACCTTC.

The chain uses TRBV27 and TRBJ2-1; 7 bases line up with TRBD2. Germline V gives CDR1 MNHEY, CDR2 SMNVEV (reference sequence). The CDR3 is made up of 15 amino acids. Unmatched junction bases numbered 4, after V lost 5 bases and J lost 0 bases. CDR3 sequence reads: CASSLRLASYNEQFF. The CDR3 coding sequence is TGTGCCAGCAGTCTAAGACTAGCCTCCTACAATGAGCAGTTCTTC.

The chain combines TRBV6-6 with TRBJ2-5; unclear D gene. CDR3 size: 14 residues. Per the germline V gene, CDR1 is MNHNY and CDR2 is SVGAGI (reference sequence). V gave up 2 bases and J gave up 3 bases, with 10 bases separating them. CDR3 in DNA: TGTGCCAGCAGTTACACCGGCGCCGAAGAGACCCAGTACTTC. Amino acid sequence: CASSYTGAEETQYF.

The V gene is TRBV4-3, the J gene TRBJ2-2, with 7 bases lining up with TRBD2. CDR1 is LGHNA, CDR2 YSLEER, per germline. The CDR3 covers 14 residues. V shed 2 bases, J shed 7 bases, and the junction held 4 bases outside the gene matches. The CDR3 coding sequence is TGCGCCAGCAGCCAAAAACTAGCGTTCGGGGAGCTGTTTTTT. Protein sequence: CASSQKLAFGELFF.

This clone was recorded a few times. V and J are TRBV6-1 and TRBJ1-4; 10 positions agree with TRBD1. This CDR3 has 14 residues. Per germline, CDR1 MNHNS and CDR2 SASEGT. J was trimmed by 7 bases and V by 5 bases; bases with no gene match: 4. CDR3 protein: CASSPGTGAEKLFF. CDR3 coding DNA: TGTGCCAGCAGTCCCGGGACAGGGGCTGAAAAACTGTTTTTT.

The rearrangement links TRBV6-6 to TRBJ1-4; 10 bases map to TRBD1. Germline assignment: CDR1 MNHNY and CDR2 SVGAGI (reference sequence). This CDR3 is built from 14 residues. The V gene end was trimmed by 6 bases and the J gene end by 4 bases; junction bases not matched to a gene: 2. The CDR3 bases are TGTGCCAGCAGCCGGGACAGGGGTAATGAAAAACTGTTTTTT. This codes for CASSRDRGNEKLFF.

In this sample, this clone turned up a few times. The V call is TRBV30, the J call TRBJ1-1; no clear D gene. Germline V gives CDR1 GTSNPN, CDR2 SVGIG (reference sequence). The CDR3 is 12 amino acids. V was trimmed by 0 bases and J by 6 bases, leaving 8 bases between them. The CDR3 spells CAWSVEVSEAFF. For the CDR3, the DNA is TGTGCCTGGAGTGTAGAAGTTTCTGAAGCTTTCTTT.

This clone was seen more than once but under ten times. The chain combines TRBV29-1 with TRBJ2-3; TRBD2 agrees at 12 bases. V dropped 1 base and J dropped 1; count of bases not matched to a gene: 0. Germline V gene lookup returns CDR1 SQVTM and CDR2 ANQGSEA. CDR3 length: 15 amino acids. The CDR3 is CSVEGLAGGTDTQYF. The CDR3 bases are TGCAGCGTTGAAGGACTAGCGGGGGGCACAGATACGCAGTATTTT.

V and J are TRBV6-6 and TRBJ2-5; tentative D call: TRBD1 (5 bases). Looked up from germline, CDR1 is MNHNY and CDR2 is SVGAGI (reference sequence). The CDR3 length is 14 residues. V lost 8 bases to trimming and J lost 2 bases, with 15 bases between them. The CDR3 spells CASQQESAQETQYF. Here the CDR3 DNA reads TGTGCCAGCCAACAGGAGTCTGCTCAAGAGACCCAGTACTTC.

This chain joins TRBV5-1 and TRBJ2-2; TRBD1 matches at 8 bases. The V gene end was trimmed by 4 bases and the J gene end by 5 bases; junction bases not matched to a gene: 10. The length of the CDR3 is 16 residues. The germline V gene encodes CDR1 SGHRS and CDR2 YFSETQ. CDR3 residues: CASSDQGAIGTGELFF. The CDR3 DNA follows: TGCGCCAGCAGCGATCAGGGGGCGATAGGGACCGGGGAGCTGTTTTTT.

This chain links TRBV4-1 with TRBJ2-7; D not certain. The germline V and J ends were trimmed by 0 bases and 0 bases, with 9 bases remaining between them. Germline loops: CDR1 MGHRA, CDR2 YSYEKL. This CDR3 contains 15 residues. CDR3 sequence reads: CASSQDLANSYEQYF. The CDR3 nucleotides are TGCGCCAGCAGCCAAGATCTCGCGAACTCCTACGAGCAGTACTTC.

This clone has just one count. V is TRBV6-5 and J is TRBJ1-3; TRBD1 might be the D (6 bases). V lost 0 bases and J lost 4, with 13 bases in between. The CDR3 has 16 residues. Germline V gene lookup returns CDR1 MNHEY and CDR2 SVGAGI. The CDR3 region has the DNA TGTGCCAGCAGTTACTCGATGTTGGGGGCAGGAAACACCATATATTTT. It encodes CASSYSMLGAGNTIYF.

V usage is TRBV20-1 and J usage is TRBJ2-1; D gene unclear. Germline V gene sequence: CDR1 DFQATT, CDR2 SNEGSKA (reference sequence). Trimming pared 4 bases from V and 4 bases from J, leaving 5 bases between. The CDR3 is made up of 11 amino acids. The CDR3 spells CSATAYNEQFF. The CDR3 nucleotides read TGCAGTGCTACAGCATACAATGAGCAGTTCTTC.

This clone has only a few counts. The chain joins TRBV2 to TRBJ1-5; D unclear. V lost 1 base, J lost 0 bases, and 4 bases lay in between. CDR3 length: 14 residues. Per the germline V gene, CDR1 is SNHLY and CDR2 is FYNNEI. The CDR3: CASSEEGSNQPQHF. For the CDR3, the DNA is TGTGCCAGCAGTGAAGAGGGTAGCAATCAGCCCCAGCATTTT.

The chain carries TRBV5-1 and TRBJ1-1; D might be TRBD1 (5 bases). Trimming cost V 0 bases and J 0 bases, with 9 bases left between them. There are 15 residues in the CDR3. The germline V gene encodes CDR1 SGHRS and CDR2 YFSETQ. CDR3 loop: CASSLAGGMNTEAFF. In DNA form, the CDR3 reads TGCGCCAGCAGCTTGGCCGGGGGGATGAACACTGAAGCTTTCTTT.

This sequence joins TRBV18 and TRBJ2-1; TRBD1 matches 9 bases. Trimming removed 4 bases from V and 9 bases from J; junction bases left unmatched: 1. CDR3 length: 12 amino acids. Germline V gives CDR1 KGHSH, CDR2 LQKENI. The CDR3 loop reads CASSRDRVEQFF. Written as DNA, the CDR3 is TGTGCCAGCTCACGGGACAGGGTTGAGCAGTTCTTC. The variable domain in full, completed from reference TRBV18 and TRBJ2-1, reads NAGVMQNPRHLVRRRGQEARLRCSPMKGHSHVYWYRQLPEEGLKFMVYLQKENIIDESGMPKERFSAEFPKEGPSILRIQQVVRGDSAAYFCASSRDRVEQFFGPGTRLTVL.

This clone was counted once. This chain connects TRBV29-1 to TRBJ1-1; the D is unclear. Germline-derived CDR1 and CDR2 are SQVTM and ANQGSEA. This CDR3 region has 15 residues. Trimming removed 1 base from V and 1 base from J, with 13 bases in between. The CDR3 here is CSVEGTGGKNTEAFF. As DNA, the CDR3 is TGCAGCGTTGAAGGAACTGGTGGGAAGAACACTGAAGCTTTCTTT. Combining the CDR3 with reference TRBV29-1 and TRBJ1-1 gives the whole variable domain SAVISQKPSRDICQRGTSLTIQCQVDSQVTMMFWYRQQPGQSLTLIATANQGSEATYESGFVIDKFPISRPNLTFSTLTVSNMSPEDSSIYLCSVEGTGGKNTEAFFGQGTRLTVV.

The CDR3 DNA reads TGTGCCTCCCTAAGAACTGGGGCCAACGTCCTGACTTTC. It is translated as CASLRTGANVLTF. J is TRBJ2-6 and V is TRBV30; no definite D call. Trimming cost V 7 bases and J 2 bases, with 9 bases left between them. The CDR3 has 13 residues. Germline CDR1 is GTSNPN and CDR2 is SVGIG (reference sequence).

The rearrangement links TRBV19 to TRBJ1-1, with 11 bases matching TRBD1. The CDR3 contains 15 residues. Germline assignment: CDR1 LNHDA and CDR2 SQIVND (reference sequence). The junction had 6 bases not matched to a gene; V was cut back by 5 bases and J by 4 bases. The CDR3 reads CASSFPGTGGTEAFF. The DNA for the CDR3 is TGTGCCAGTAGTTTCCCCGGGACAGGGGGCACTGAAGCTTTCTTT.

The J gene is TRBJ1-4, the V gene TRBV4-3; D unclear. V was shortened by 3 bases and J by 7 bases, with 12 bases between the two germline ends. This CDR3 has 14 residues. Germline V gene lookup returns CDR1 LGHNA and CDR2 YSLEER. CDR3 region: CASSQGMSGEKLFF. CDR3 nucleotides: TGCGCCAGCAGCCAGGGGATGTCGGGTGAAAAACTGTTTTTT.

The chain couples TRBV11-3 to TRBJ2-2, with unresolved D. CDR1 and CDR2 from the germline V gene are SGHNT and YENEEA. Trimming removed 3 bases from V and 3 bases from J, with 8 bases in between. The CDR3 covers 14 residues. The CDR3 sequence: CASSFRGDTGELFF. The CDR3 nucleotides read TGTGCCAGCAGCTTCCGAGGAGACACCGGGGAGCTGTTTTTT. Variable domain in full (rest from reference TRBV11-3 and TRBJ2-2): EAGVVQSPRYKIIEKKQPVAFWCNPISGHNTLYWYLQNLGQGPELLIRYENEEAVDDSQLPKDRFSAERLKGVDSTLKIQPAELGDSAVYLCASSFRGDTGELFFGEGSRLTVL.

The chain carries TRBV19 and TRBJ2-7; 8 bases match TRBD1. V trimming: 1 base; J trimming: 2 bases; junction bases outside the gene matches: 1. Germline loops: CDR1 LNHDA, CDR2 SQIVND (reference sequence). This CDR3 spans 14 amino acids. The chain's CDR3 is CASSIGRGPYEQYF. CDR3 nucleotides: TGTGCCAGTAGTATAGGCAGGGGGCCCTACGAGCAGTACTTC.

The table lists this clone with a count of one. The gene calls are TRBV25-1 and TRBJ2-1, with D perhaps matching TRBD1 or TRBD2 (6 bases each). Trimming pared 6 bases from V and 0 bases from J, leaving 18 bases between. This CDR3 comprises 17 residues. Germline-derived CDR1 and CDR2 are MGHDK and SYGVNS. The DNA for the CDR3 is TGTGCCAGCAGCGAAGTGACGGGGGCAGACTCCTACAATGAGCAGTTCTTC. Amino acid sequence: CASSEVTGADSYNEQFF.

The genes are TRBV7-2 and TRBJ2-7, with unresolved D. CDR1 is SGHTA, CDR2 FQGNSA, per germline. This CDR3 has 14 amino acids. V shed 4 bases and J shed 2 bases, with 12 bases lying between them. The CDR3 spells CASSSLDRTYEQYF. The CDR3 DNA follows: TGTGCCAGCAGCTCACTGGACCGTACCTACGAGCAGTACTTC.